This is a list of T cell receptor beta chains from one sample in a study of T cells in Graves' hyperthyroidism and ophthalmopathy. TCRdb fed the multiplex PCR reads into MiXCR, producing one record per CDR3 protein. The table shows nearly 750,000 distinct CDR3 sequences, with approximately 36% occurring only once. The sample was blood. All receptors derive from a woman aged 40 to 50 with Graves' hyperthyroidism. The CDR3 runs from the conserved cysteine through the conserved F or W. The D gene is left open where the match is weak. The listing skips clone size in some rows; elsewhere it reads once, few, many or a size class.

J gene	V gene	D gene	clone size	CDR3 DNA	CDR3 protein
TRBJ2-7	TRBV7-2	NA	once	TGTGCCAGCAGCTTGAGAGAAATAAATACCTACGAGCAGTACTTC	CASSLREINTYEQYF
TRBJ1-2	TRBV6-6	TRBD1	few	TGTGCCAGCAGTGAAGCCTTCGACAGGGGGGTTGAAGACTATGGCTACACCTTC	CASSEAFDRGVEDYGYTF
TRBJ2-2	TRBV6-5	NA	few	TGTGCCAGCAGTTACCGCTTGGGCCTCACAATACACAGCACCGGGGAGCTGTTTTTT	CASSYRLGLTIHSTGELFF
TRBJ1-5	TRBV2	NA	many	TGTGCCAGCAGCGAGGGACAAGGTCATCAGCCCCAGCATTTT	CASSEGQGHQPQHF
TRBJ2-3	TRBV9	TRBD2	NA	TGTGCCAGCAGCCCTAGCGGGAGGGAGGCAGATACGCAGTATTTT	CASSPSGREADTQYF
TRBJ2-6	TRBV24-1	NA	once	TGTGCCACCAGTGACCCCGGGGCCAACGTCCTGACTTTC	CATSDPGANVLTF
TRBJ1-1	TRBV5-5	NA	few	TGTGCCAGCAGCTTACACGGGGGCTCGGAAGCTTTCTTT	CASSLHGGSEAFF
TRBJ1-3	TRBV7-2	NA	many	TGTGCCAGCAGCACCTACAGACGCTCTGGAAACACCATATATTTT	CASSTYRRSGNTIYF
TRBJ2-7	TRBV13	TRBD2	NA	TGTGCCAGCAGCTTGGCCTCTGGGACTAGCGGGACCTACGAGCAGTACTTC	CASSLASGTSGTYEQYF
TRBJ2-7	TRBV6-1	NA	few	TGTGCCAGCATGCGAGGGGGGGTACTTGACTACGAGCAGTACTTC	CASMRGGVLDYEQYF
TRBJ2-6	TRBV7-9	TRBD1	few	TGTGCCAGCAGCTACCGACCGGGACAGGGGGCCCGGGGTGGGGCCAACGTCCTGACTTTC	CASSYRPGQGARGGANVLTF
TRBJ1-3	TRBV12-3/TRBV12-4	NA	few	TGTGCCAGCAGTCCTTCTCGACAGCTTGCCGGAAACACCATATATTTT	CASSPSRQLAGNTIYF
TRBJ2-2	TRBV20-1	NA	NA	TGCAGTGCGAGCCTCCAGGGGGGGCTGTTTTTT	CSASLQGGLFF
TRBJ1-2	TRBV5-1	TRBD1	many	TGCGCCAGCAGCTGGGACAGCTCTAATGGCTACACCTTC	CASSWDSSNGYTF
TRBJ1-2	TRBV5-1	TRBD1	NA	TGCGCCAGCAGCTTGGCCGGGACAGGGTCCCTCCCCTCCTGTGGCTACACCTTC	CASSLAGTGSLPSCGYTF
TRBJ1-2	TRBV3-1	NA	NA	TGTGCCAGCAGCCATGATGGCTATGGCTACACCTTC	CASSHDGYGYTF
TRBJ2-2	TRBV24-1	NA	NA	TGTGCCACCAGTGATTTCGCGGGGAGGCCCGGGGAGCTGTTTTTT	CATSDFAGRPGELFF
TRBJ2-2	TRBV19	NA	few	TGTGCCAGTAGTATCATGGGGAACACCGGGGAGCTGTTTTTT	CASSIMGNTGELFF
TRBJ2-7	TRBV9	NA	few	TGTGCCAGCAGCCCTCGGCACGGGGCCTCCTACGAGCAGTACTTC	CASSPRHGASYEQYF
TRBJ1-2	TRBV4-1	NA	few	TGCGCCAGCAGCCGTTCAACAGGGACCAACTATGGCTACACCTTC	CASSRSTGTNYGYTF
TRBJ1-2	TRBV12-5	TRBD1	NA	TGTGCTAGTGGTCCCGGCCCCGGGACAGCGGAAGGCTACACCTTC	CASGPGPGTAEGYTF
TRBJ2-4	TRBV10-2	NA	NA	TGCGCCAGCATAGGCGGAGCCCCAGACGACATTCAGTACTTC	CASIGGAPDDIQYF
TRBJ1-5	TRBV7-9	NA	few	TGTGCCAGCAGCTTAGGTGGGGTTCATCAGCCCCAGCATTTT	CASSLGGVHQPQHF
TRBJ1-4	TRBV4-3	NA	NA	TGCGCCAGCAGCCAAAATATCTGGGGAACTAATGAAAAACTGTTTTTT	CASSQNIWGTNEKLFF
TRBJ2-1	TRBV2	NA	NA	TGTGCCAGCAGGGCAACAGGGTCAGCTGAGCAGTTCTTC	CASRATGSAEQFF
TRBJ1-1	TRBV20-1	NA	few	TGCACCCCATGGGGAGGGGGGCCCCCGCCGTGTGCTTTCTTT	CTPWGGGPPPCAFF
TRBJ1-5	TRBV11-2	NA	many	TGTGCCAGCAGCGTAGCTAGGTGGGGGCCCCAGCATTTT	CASSVARWGPQHF
TRBJ2-2	TRBV5-1	TRBD1	few	TGCGCCAGCAGCAGCGCCGGACAGGGGGCCGCCGGGGAGCTGTTTTTT	CASSSAGQGAAGELFF
TRBJ1-2	TRBV20-1	NA	many	TGCAGTGCTAGATCCACAGCAACCCACTATGGCTACACCTTC	CSARSTATHYGYTF
TRBJ1-1	TRBV19	TRBD1	many	TGTGCCAGTAGAACCCCTTGGGACAGGGCGAACACTGAAGCTTTCTTT	CASRTPWDRANTEAFF
TRBJ1-2	TRBV20-1	TRBD1	NA	TGCAGTGCTAGGACAGGGGACTATGGCTGCACCTTC	CSARTGDYGCTF
TRBJ1-2	TRBV7-8	NA	many	TGTGCCAGCAGCTTAGGGTCGGGAAACGGCTACACCTTC	CASSLGSGNGYTF
TRBJ1-1	TRBV10-3	NA	NA	TGTGCCAGCTCACGTGGGGGGCCCCCCATGACTGAAGCTTTCTTT	CASSRGGPPMTEAFF
TRBJ2-7	TRBV20-1	TRBD1	NA	TGCAGTGCTTGGACGGGACAGGGCCTAGGCAATGAGCAGTACTTC	CSAWTGQGLGNEQYF
TRBJ1-3	TRBV7-9	NA	NA	TGTGCCAGCAGCTGGACAACTACTGGAAACACCATATATTTT	CASSWTTTGNTIYF
TRBJ2-2	TRBV20-1	TRBD2	NA	TGCAGTGCTAGCGCGCTAGCGGTGACCGGGGAGCTGTTTTTT	CSASALAVTGELFF
TRBJ2-5	TRBV6-1	TRBD1	many	TGTGCCAGCAGAACAGGGGGTAGGGAGACCCAGTACTTC	CASRTGGRETQYF
TRBJ1-2	TRBV24-1	TRBD1	many	TGTGCCACCAGTGATTCCGACAGGGCTGGCTACACCTTC	CATSDSDRAGYTF
TRBJ2-5	TRBV10-3	TRBD1	few	TGTGCCATCAGGTCGTCCGGGACAGGGAAAGAGACCCAGTACTTC	CAIRSSGTGKETQYF
TRBJ2-6	TRBV11-2	NA	NA	TGTGCCAGCAGAGGAGTGACAGTCAGCTCTGGGGCCAACGTCCTGACTTTC	CASRGVTVSSGANVLTF
TRBJ1-2	TRBV6-6	NA	NA	TGTGCCAGCAGCCCTCTGAGAAACGGCTACACCTTC	CASSPLRNGYTF
TRBJ2-7	TRBV20-1	TRBD2	many	TGCAGTGCTTTGACTAGCGGATTATTGCAGTACTTC	CSALTSGLLQYF
TRBJ1-2	TRBV19	NA	NA	TGTGCCAGTAGTATAGTCGGAAGCGGCTACACCTTC	CASSIVGSGYTF
TRBJ2-7	TRBV11-2	TRBD1	few	TGTGCCAGCAGCTTAAGGACAGGGAGTTTTTACTACGAGCAGTACTTC	CASSLRTGSFYYEQYF
TRBJ1-1	TRBV29-1	NA	many	TGCAGCGTTGAAAGGCCTAAAGTGTTGAACACTGAAGCTTTCTTT	CSVERPKVLNTEAFF
TRBJ1-4	TRBV2	NA	NA	TGTGCCAGCAGCCCAGATTGGGGGCTCATCCTGAAAAAACTGTTTTTT	CASSPDWGLILKKLFF
TRBJ2-7	TRBV6-5	TRBD2	many	TGTGCCAGCAGCTACATATCGGACGGGAGGGCCGCGCGCTCCTACGAGCAGTACTTC	CASSYISDGRAARSYEQYF
TRBJ1-1	TRBV5-1	NA	many	TGTGCCAGTAGCCTTGACAGTTTGAACACTGAAGCTTTCTTT	CASSLDSLNTEAFF
TRBJ1-2	TRBV11-3	NA	NA	TGTGCCAGCAGCCAAGGTATAGGAGGCTATGGCTACACCTTC	CASSQGIGGYGYTF